This T cell receptor (beta chain) was profiled in a study of shared clonotypes between healthy human individuals. This clone was seen at least ten times. Germline V gives CDR1 KGHSH, CDR2 LQKENI. V was trimmed by 2 bases and J by 0 bases, leaving 8 bases between them. The CDR3 sequence is 15 residues long. Method: immunoSEQ multiplex PCR; TCRdb's copy keeps in-frame clones and lacks some. The data show 600,000 to 800,000 clones, with approximately 72% seen just once and around 1.7% held by the top ten. Sequencing was carried out using memory CD4+ T cells sorted from blood. Subset indicated: CD45RA-negative fraction. This sequence joins TRBV18 and TRBJ2-4, with D perhaps TRBD1 (5 bases). This TCR was sampled from a woman aged 25 to 39 in good health. CDR3 protein: CASSPGAVAKNIQYF. The CDR3 bases are TGTGCCAGCTCACCAGGGGCGGTAGCCAAAAACATTCAGTACTTC.